The 14 T cell receptor beta chains below were found in one sample sequenced in a study of blood T cells in healthy people across ages. With a J-beta primer mix and a sample-barcoded 5' primer, a second PCR ran about 7 to 12 cycles. TCRdb used MiXCR to reprocess the 5' RACE reads, holding one entry per CDR3 protein. The sample has about 1.8 million distinct CDR3 sequences, around half seen once; the top ten hold 2% to 2.5%. Sequenced material: blood. These receptors were obtained from a woman in her forties in good health.

This clonotype appeared a few times. The V call is TRBV6-5, the J call TRBJ2-3, with 9 nucleotides matching TRBD1. The CDR3 extends over 15 amino acids. Germline values: CDR1 MNHEY, CDR2 SVGAGI. Unmatched junction bases numbered 7, after V lost 6 bases and J lost 3 bases. This chain's CDR3 is CASRGQGKGTDTQYF. The CDR3 DNA follows: TGTGCCAGCAGAGGACAGGGGAAAGGGACAGATACGCAGTATTTT.

V gene TRBV15 combines with J gene TRBJ2-3, with D perhaps matching TRBD1 (6 bases). The CDR3 is made up of 15 amino acids. Germline V lookup: CDR1 LNHNV, CDR2 YYDKDF (reference sequence). Trimming left V 0 bases short and J 4 bases short, with 11 bases between. CDR3 protein: CATSREVGAPDTQYF. CDR3 in DNA: TGTGCCACCAGCAGAGAGGTGGGGGCTCCAGATACGCAGTATTTT.

The chain links TRBV5-1 to TRBJ2-3; 12 nucleotides line up with TRBD2. This CDR3 has 16 residues. V was pared by 5 bases and J by 5 bases, with 9 bases of the junction left unmatched. CDR1 SGHRS and CDR2 YFSETQ come from the germline V gene. CDR3 DNA sequence: TGCGCCAGCAGTTCATACCTAGCGGGGGGGATAGATACGCAGTATTTT. Protein product: CASSSYLAGGIDTQYF.

The chain recombines TRBV29-1 with TRBJ1-2, with 10 positions matching TRBD1. CDR1 is SQVTM and CDR2 is ANQGSEA in the germline V gene. The CDR3 sequence is 13 residues long. Losses at the gene ends were 2 bases for V and 7 bases for J; bases not matched to a gene: 4. CDR3 in amino acids: CSVERQGAFGYTF. In nucleotides, the CDR3 is TGCAGCGTTGAAAGACAGGGGGCCTTTGGCTACACCTTC.

V usage is TRBV2 and J usage is TRBJ2-1; D is ambiguous. This CDR3 is built from 15 residues. Per germline, CDR1 SNHLY and CDR2 FYNNEI. V shed 6 bases and J shed 0 bases, with 12 bases lying between them. CDR3: CASRTDGPSYNEQFF. The CDR3 nucleotides read TGTGCCAGCAGAACCGACGGGCCCTCCTACAATGAGCAGTTCTTC.

This clonotype was seen a handful of times. The chain joins TRBV25-1 to TRBJ2-5; 8 bases line up with TRBD1. Per the germline V gene, CDR1 is MGHDK and CDR2 is SYGVNS. The CDR3 runs 15 residues. Trimming removed 3 bases from V and 1 base from J; junction bases left unmatched: 4. CDR3 region: CASSEYRGVQETQYF. The CDR3 DNA is TGTGCCAGCAGTGAGTACAGGGGGGTCCAAGAGACCCAGTACTTC.

CDR3 DNA: TGCGCCAGCAGCCAAGAGTGGCTAGCCAGAGATACGCAGTATTTT. Residues: CASSQEWLARDTQYF. This chain connects TRBV4-1 to TRBJ2-3; D is possibly TRBD2 (5 bases). The CDR3 is 15 amino acids. Germline V lookup: CDR1 MGHRA, CDR2 YSYEKL. V was trimmed by 0 bases and J by 5 bases, leaving 12 bases between them.

Only a few counts were recorded for this clonotype. The chain combines TRBV20-1 with TRBJ1-2; 10 positions match TRBD1. There are 13 residues in the CDR3. From germline, CDR1 is DFQATT and CDR2 SNEGSKA (reference sequence). The trim removed 3 bases at V and 6 bases at J, leaving 4 bases unmatched. The CDR3 protein is CSASSGTGDGYTF. In DNA, the CDR3 is TGCAGTGCTAGTTCCGGGACAGGGGATGGCTACACCTTC.

V usage is TRBV15 and J usage is TRBJ2-3, with TRBD2 as a possible D gene (6 bases). V dropped 3 bases and J dropped 1 base, with 14 bases sitting between them. The CDR3 length is 16 residues. Germline assignment: CDR1 LNHNV and CDR2 YYDKDF (reference sequence). The CDR3 nucleotides are TGTGCCACCAGCAGTCTAACTAGCCCGGGCACAGATACGCAGTATTTT. It yields the protein CATSSLTSPGTDTQYF.

The chain has TRBV20-1 and TRBJ1-4; no clear D gene. CDR3 length equals 13 residues. V dropped 0 bases and J dropped 8 bases, with 10 bases sitting between them. The V gene's germline CDR1 is DFQATT and CDR2 SNEGSKA (reference sequence). In DNA form, the CDR3 reads TGCAGTGCTAGAGATCTAAGAAGCGAAAAACTGTTTTTT. Translating it yields CSARDLRSEKLFF.

This chain uses TRBV5-1 with TRBJ1-6; the match to TRBD1 covers 8 bases. This CDR3 spans 16 amino acids. The J segment lost 5 bases and the V segment lost 4 bases, leaving 8 bases of the junction unmatched. CDR1 is SGHRS, CDR2 YFSETQ, per germline. Written as DNA, the CDR3 is TGCGCCAGCAGCCGACAGGGGACACTAGATAATTCACCCCTCCACTTT. It translates to CASSRQGTLDNSPLHF.

The CDR3 loop reads CASSSRIGGTYSSYNEQFF. CDR3 bases: TGTGCCAGCAGTTCAAGGATAGGGGGTACCTACAGCTCCTACAATGAGCAGTTCTTC. This chain links TRBV6-5 with TRBJ2-1; TRBD1 is a possible D gene (6 bases). The V gene's germline CDR1 is MNHEY and CDR2 SVGAGI. Trimming took 4 bases from V and 0 from J, leaving 22 bases between them. The CDR3 contains 19 residues.

This chain connects TRBV2 to TRBJ1-4, with 7 nucleotides matching TRBD1. This CDR3 has 15 amino acids. Germline V CDR1 and CDR2: SNHLY, FYNNEI. V shed 1 base, J shed 8 bases, and the junction held 7 bases outside the gene matches. CDR3 nucleotide sequence: TGTGCCAGCAGTGAAGAGGGAGGGGGCACAGAAAAACTGTTTTTT. This sequence encodes CASSEEGGGTEKLFF. The full variable domain, in which reference TRBV2 and TRBJ1-4 provide the parts outside the CDR3, is EPEVTQTPSHQVTQMGQEVILRCVPISNHLYFYWYRQILGQKVEFLVSFYNNEISEKSEIFDDQFSVERPDGSNFTLKIRSTKLEDSAMYFCASSEEGGGTEKLFFGSGTQLSVL.

The rearrangement joins TRBV24-1 to TRBJ2-1; 12 nucleotides match TRBD1. This CDR3 is built from 18 residues. Trimming cost V 4 bases and J 2 bases; bases outside gene matches: 8. CDR1 and CDR2 from the germline V gene are KGHDR and SFDVKD. This CDR3 reads CATSEGDRGPGPYNEQFF. As DNA, the CDR3 is TGTGCCACCAGTGAGGGGGACAGGGGGCCTGGCCCCTACAATGAGCAGTTCTTC.